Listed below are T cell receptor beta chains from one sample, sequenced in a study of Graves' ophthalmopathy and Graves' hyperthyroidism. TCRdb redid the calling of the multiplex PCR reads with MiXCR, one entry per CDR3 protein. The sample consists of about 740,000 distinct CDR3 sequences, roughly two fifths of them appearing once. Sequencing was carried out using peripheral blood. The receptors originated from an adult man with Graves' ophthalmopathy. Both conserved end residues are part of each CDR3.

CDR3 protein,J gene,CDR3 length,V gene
CSAPATKGQGRSGYTF,TRBJ1-2,16,TRBV20-1
CASSLRQGSHEQYF,TRBJ2-7,14,TRBV7-3
CASSLGLDSGSSGNTIYF,TRBJ1-3,18,TRBV7-8
CASSSGGAVYEQYF,TRBJ2-7,14,TRBV5-6
CAWRFWVHANTGELFF,TRBJ2-2,16,TRBV25-1
CASSLFGTEGTQYF,TRBJ2-5,14,TRBV7-7
CSVGERAALTATNEKLFF,TRBJ1-4,18,TRBV29-1
CASSDGTSGSREQYF,TRBJ2-7,15,TRBV2
CASSLPPRRGLNTEAFF,TRBJ1-1,17,TRBV4-3
CASSEDGLLQPQHF,TRBJ1-5,14,TRBV10-3
CASRLDWDNSPLHF,TRBJ1-6,14,TRBV7-9
CASSQDMNQETQYF,TRBJ2-5,14,TRBV14
CSVEAGHYYGYTF,TRBJ1-2,13,TRBV29-1
CASSNGGPWPQHF,TRBJ1-5,13,TRBV9
CSARAAVETQYF,TRBJ2-5,12,TRBV20-1
CASSVDSDEQYF,TRBJ2-7,12,TRBV2
CASSSDSWETQYF,TRBJ2-5,13,TRBV12-3/TRBV12-4
CASSQDFGLSSGYTF,TRBJ1-2,15,TRBV7-9
CASSEFGTSQPQHF,TRBJ1-5,14,TRBV2
CASSGRDRGRGFQYF,TRBJ2-5,15,TRBV2